Reported below is one TCR beta chain. The CDR3 is 13 amino acids. Germline assignment: CDR1 LGHNA and CDR2 YSLEER. Losses at the gene ends were 3 bases for V and 7 bases for J; bases not matched to a gene: 4. TCRdb processed the RT-PCR reads anew with MiXCR; each CDR3 protein has one entry. The top ten hold 3.6% of the sample, which has about 680,000 distinct CDR3 sequences, more than 13% seen once. The clonotype was recovered from a female donor in good health, serving as a healthy control. The V and J genes are TRBV4-3 and TRBJ1-2; 8 bases align to TRBD1. The sequencing sample was made of memory CD4+ T cells from blood. Here the CDR3 reads CASSQYGTGGYTF. The DNA for the CDR3 is TGCGCCAGCAGCCAGTACGGGACAGGTGGCTACACCTTC.